These T cell receptor beta chains were read from a single sample in a study of blood T cell repertoires in COVID-19. Assay used: immunoSEQ multiplex PCR; TCRdb lists only in-frame clones, some missing. The table has around 95,000 clones, just over 90% seen once. Sequencing used peripheral blood. Receptor source: a man in his fifties with acute or convalescent COVID-19. The CDR3 runs from the conserved cysteine through the conserved F or W. Fields, in order: J gene, clone size, D gene, V gene, CDR3 protein, CDR3 DNA. A D gene is named only where the DNA matches it firmly. Size values are once, few and many counts, or a class for expanded clones, and some rows have none.

>TRBJ2-7|.|.|TRBV6-5
CASQPGHLYEQYF
TGTGCCAGCCAGCCGGGACACCTCTACGAGCAGTACTTC
>TRBJ2-1|.|TRBD2|TRBV5-1
CASSLGISGRVSYNEQFF
TGCGCCAGCAGCTTGGGGATTAGCGGGAGAGTCTCCTACAATGAGCAGTTCTTC
>TRBJ2-7|.|.|TRBV6-5
CASSITWSSYEQYF
TGTGCCAGCAGCATAACTTGGAGCTCCTACGAGCAGTACTTC
>TRBJ2-3|.|TRBD1|TRBV24-1
CATSAWTGGTDTQYF
TGTGCCACCAGTGCCTGGACAGGGGGCACAGATACGCAGTATTTT
>TRBJ2-3|.|.|TRBV5-1
CASSHEHTQYF
TGCGCCAGCAGCCACGAACACACCCAGTATTTT
>TRBJ2-2|.|.|TRBV30
CAWRRGLNTGELFF
TGTGCCTGGAGGCGGGGGCTTAACACCGGGGAGCTGTTTTTT
>TRBJ2-7|.|TRBD1|TRBV7-2
CASTPDRGIYEQYF
TGTGCCAGCACCCCGGACAGGGGGATCTACGAGCAGTACTTC
>TRBJ2-3|.|.|TRBV10-2
CASKQGLPTDTQYF
TGCGCCAGCAAACAGGGACTACCCACAGATACGCAGTATTTT
>TRBJ1-4|once|.|TRBV5-1
CASRRKRGAGEKLFF
TGCGCCAGCAGAAGAAAGCGGGGCGCGGGTGAAAAACTGTTTTTT
>TRBJ1-2|.|.|TRBV4-2
CASSQDTLIGQGLRSNYGYTF
TGTGCCAGCAGCCAAGATACGTTGATCGGGCAGGGCCTTCGGAGCAACTATGGCTACACCTTC
>TRBJ1-6|.|.|TRBV4-1
CASSQEGVTVNSPLHF
TGCGCCAGCAGCCAAGAGGGTGTGACAGTCAATTCACCCCTCCACTTT
>TRBJ1-2|.|.|TRBV4-3
CASSQDRRGSQKGYTF
TGCGCCAGCAGCCAAGATAGGCGGGGATCACAGAAGGGCTACACCTTC
>TRBJ2-2|.|TRBD2|TRBV5-1
CASSLAGLAGVPGELFF
TGCGCCAGCAGCTTGGCTGGGCTAGCGGGAGTCCCCGGGGAGCTGTTTTTT
>TRBJ2-5|.|.|TRBV14
CASSQSQGWQETQYF
TGTGCCAGCAGCCAATCTCAGGGGTGGCAAGAGACCCAGTACTTC
>TRBJ2-1|.|.|TRBV7-6
CASRSGLEQFF
TGTGCCAGCAGGTCAGGGCTTGAGCAGTTCTTC
>TRBJ1-2|.|TRBD1|TRBV19
CASSPTGNYGYTF
TGTGCCAGTAGCCCGACAGGGAACTATGGCTACACCTTC
>TRBJ1-1|.|.|TRBV10-3
CAISESGRTVNTEAFF
TGTGCCATCAGTGAGTCAGGCAGGACTGTGAACACTGAAGCTTTCTTT
>TRBJ2-5|few|.|TRBV3-1/TRBV3-2
CASSGVRRVQETQYF
TGTGCCAGCAGCGGGGTTCGGCGGGTGCAAGAGACCCAGTACTTC
>TRBJ2-1|.|.|TRBV30
CAWSGKLFSTYNEQFF
TGTGCCTGGAGTGGAAAGCTTTTTTCAACCTACAATGAGCAGTTCTTC
>TRBJ1-1|.|.|TRBV6-5
CASGRGLGRTEAFF
TGTGCCAGCGGAAGGGGATTAGGTAGGACTGAAGCTTTCTTT
>TRBJ1-2|.|TRBD1|TRBV6-5
CASSQTGRNGYTF
TGTGCCAGCAGCCAGACAGGGCGGAATGGCTACACCTTC
>TRBJ1-5|.|.|TRBV5-1
CASSLGTPGVDQPQHF
TGCGCCAGCAGCCTCGGGACCCCGGGAGTGGACCAGCCCCAGCATTTT
>TRBJ1-2|few|TRBD1|TRBV11-2
CASSLTGFYGYTF
TGTGCCAGCAGCTTGACAGGGTTCTATGGCTACACCTTC
>TRBJ2-7|.|TRBD2|TRBV3-1/TRBV3-2
CASSQETSGRGPQYF
TGTGCCAGCAGCCAAGAGACTAGCGGGAGGGGTCCGCAGTACTTC
>TRBJ2-3|.|.|TRBV14
CASSQAGVSTDTQYF
TGTGCCAGCAGCCAAGCAGGGGTTAGCACAGATACGCAGTATTTT
>TRBJ1-5|.|.|TRBV9
CASSVAQGQPQHF
TGTGCCAGCAGCGTGGCACAGGGACAGCCCCAGCATTTT
>TRBJ2-7|once|TRBD2|TRBV7-2
CASSLVGGGTYEQYF
TGTGCCAGCAGCTTAGTTGGCGGGGGAACCTACGAGCAGTACTTC
>TRBJ1-1|.|.|TRBV19
CASSPRRGTTNTEAFF
TGTGCCAGTAGTCCCAGGCGGGGGACGACGAACACTGAAGCTTTCTTT